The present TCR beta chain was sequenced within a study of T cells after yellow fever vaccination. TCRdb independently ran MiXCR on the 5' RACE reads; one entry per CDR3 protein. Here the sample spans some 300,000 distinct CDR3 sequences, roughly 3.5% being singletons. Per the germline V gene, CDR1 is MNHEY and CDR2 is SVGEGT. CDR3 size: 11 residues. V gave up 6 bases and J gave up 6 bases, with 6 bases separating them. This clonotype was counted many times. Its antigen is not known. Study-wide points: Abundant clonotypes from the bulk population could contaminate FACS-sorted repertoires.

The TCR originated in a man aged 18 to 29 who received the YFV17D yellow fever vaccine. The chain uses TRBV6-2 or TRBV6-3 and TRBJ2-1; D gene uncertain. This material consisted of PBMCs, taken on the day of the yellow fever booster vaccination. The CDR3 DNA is TGTGCCAGCAGGGCCAGCAATGAGCAGTTCTTC. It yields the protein CASRASNEQFF.